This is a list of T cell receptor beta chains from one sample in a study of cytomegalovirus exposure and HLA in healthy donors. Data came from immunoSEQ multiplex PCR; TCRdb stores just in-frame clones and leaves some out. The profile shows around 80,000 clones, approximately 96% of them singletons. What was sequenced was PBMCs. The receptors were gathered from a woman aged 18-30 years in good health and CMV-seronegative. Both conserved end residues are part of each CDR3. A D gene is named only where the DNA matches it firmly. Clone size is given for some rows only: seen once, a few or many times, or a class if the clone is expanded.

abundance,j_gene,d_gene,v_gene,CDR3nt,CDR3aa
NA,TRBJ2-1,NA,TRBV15,TGTGCCACCAGCAGGGACTCCTGGCGGGCCTTTGAGCAGTTCTTC,CATSRDSWRAFEQFF
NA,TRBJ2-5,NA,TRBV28,TGTGCCAGCACAGTAGATCGGGATGGGCAAGAGACCCAGTACTTC,CASTVDRDGQETQYF
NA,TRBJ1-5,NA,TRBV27,TGTGCCAGCAGCCGTCGGGAGAATCAGCCCCAGCATTTT,CASSRRENQPQHF
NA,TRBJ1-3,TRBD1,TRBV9,TGTGCCAGCAGCGAGAGAAACAGGGGGGCTGGAAACACCATATATTTT,CASSERNRGAGNTIYF
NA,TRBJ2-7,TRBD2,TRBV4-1,TGCGCCAGCAGCCAAGAATCCCTAGCGGGGGAATACGAGCAGTACTTC,CASSQESLAGEYEQYF
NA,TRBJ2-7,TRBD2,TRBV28,TGTGCCAGCAGTTTGGGGGGACTAGCGGGAGCAGTCGAGCAGTACTTC,CASSLGGLAGAVEQYF
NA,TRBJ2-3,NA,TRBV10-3,TGTGCCATCAGTTTCTACGGGAGTTCTAGCACAGATACGCAGTATTTT,CAISFYGSSSTDTQYF
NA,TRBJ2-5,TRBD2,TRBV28,TGTGCCAGCAGTTTATTCCTCTATCTTCGGACTAGCGTACAAGAGACCCAGTACTTC,CASSLFLYLRTSVQETQYF
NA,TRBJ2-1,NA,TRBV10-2,TGCGCCAGCAGTGAAGGAGAAGTCATTTACAATGAGCAGTTCTTC,CASSEGEVIYNEQFF
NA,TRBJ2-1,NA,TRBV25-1,TGTGCCACCTCTCGTCAGATTTACAATGAGCAGTTCTTC,CATSRQIYNEQFF
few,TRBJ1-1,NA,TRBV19,TGTGCCAGTAGTAATCGGGCAGAGGGAAAAGCTTTCTTT,CASSNRAEGKAFF
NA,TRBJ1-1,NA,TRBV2,TGTGCCAGCAGCCCCCAGGGGAAAGCTTTCTTT,CASSPQGKAFF
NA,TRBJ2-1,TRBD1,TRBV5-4,TGTGCCAGCAGCTTGGACGGGGCAGGGGGCAATGAGCAGTTCTTC,CASSLDGAGGNEQFF
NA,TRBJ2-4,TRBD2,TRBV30,TGTGCCTGGAGTGTACCCTCGGGCGGGGGCATTCAGTACTTC,CAWSVPSGGGIQYF
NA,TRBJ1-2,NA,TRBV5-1,TGCGCCAGCAGCTTGGCGGGTAGTGGCTATGGCTACACCTTC,CASSLAGSGYGYTF
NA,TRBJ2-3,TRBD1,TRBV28,TGTGCCAGCAGCCATGGGTCGGCAGGGGGCGGCACAGATACGCAGTATTTT,CASSHGSAGGGTDTQYF
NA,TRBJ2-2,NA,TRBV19,TGTGCCAGTAGTATCTGGCAGGTTGAGGGCACCGGGGAGCTGTTTTTT,CASSIWQVEGTGELFF
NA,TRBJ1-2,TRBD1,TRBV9,TGTGCCAGCAGCCCCGGGGACAGCTATGGCTACACCTTC,CASSPGDSYGYTF
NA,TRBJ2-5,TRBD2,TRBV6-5,TGTGCCAGCAGTTACGGCGGGAGGGTTGAGACCCAGTACTTC,CASSYGGRVETQYF
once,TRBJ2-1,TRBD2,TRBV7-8,TGTGCCAGCAGCCTACCTCGGATGACTAGCGGGAGGGGGTCCTACAATGAGCAGTTCTTC,CASSLPRMTSGRGSYNEQFF
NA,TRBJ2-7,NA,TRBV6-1,TGTGCCAGCACGGCAGAGGTCTCCTACGAGCAGTACTTC,CASTAEVSYEQYF
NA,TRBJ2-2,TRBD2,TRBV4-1,TGCGCCAGCAGCCCTAGCGGGAGGGATACCGGGGAGCTGTTTTTT,CASSPSGRDTGELFF
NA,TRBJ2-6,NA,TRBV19,TGTGCCAGTAGTGCAGAATCGGGCTCTGGGGCCAACGTCCTGACTTTC,CASSAESGSGANVLTF
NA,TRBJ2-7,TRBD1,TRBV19,TGTGCCAGTAGTATGGGGGCCCGGGGACAGGGGGGCTCCTACGAGCAGTACTTC,CASSMGARGQGGSYEQYF
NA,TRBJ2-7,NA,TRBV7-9,TGTGCCAGCACACCCGTGAGGGACTGGGGCGAGCAGTACTTC,CASTPVRDWGEQYF
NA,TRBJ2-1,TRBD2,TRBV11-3,TGTGCCAGCAGCGAAAATAGCGGGAGTTCACATGAGCAGTTCTTC,CASSENSGSSHEQFF
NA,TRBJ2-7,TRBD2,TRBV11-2,TGTGCCAGCAGCCTCAGGACTAGCGAAACTTACGAGCAGTACTTC,CASSLRTSETYEQYF
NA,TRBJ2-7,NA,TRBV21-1,NA,CASSWARQVGRGSYEQYF
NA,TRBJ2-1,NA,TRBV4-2,TGTGCCAGCAGCCAAGAGGGGCCGCAGCCCTACAATGAGCAGTTCTTC,CASSQEGPQPYNEQFF
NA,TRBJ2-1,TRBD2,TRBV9,TGTGCCAGCAGCGTAGACCTGGGGACTAGCGGGAGCTACAATGAGCAGTTCTTC,CASSVDLGTSGSYNEQFF
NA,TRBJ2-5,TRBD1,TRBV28,TGTGCCAGCACCCCGGACAGGATCCTACAAGAGACCCAGTACTTC,CASTPDRILQETQYF
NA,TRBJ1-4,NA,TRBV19,TGTGCCAGTAGTAGACCCAGGCAAGGAGGGGAAAAACTGTTTTTT,CASSRPRQGGEKLFF
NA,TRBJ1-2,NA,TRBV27,TGTGCCAGCAGTTTTGGCGGGGGGGGGATCTATGGCTACACCTTC,CASSFGGGGIYGYTF
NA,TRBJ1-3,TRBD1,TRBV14,TGTGCCAGCAGCCACCAAACAGGGGACCGCTTCTCTGGAAACACCATATATTTT,CASSHQTGDRFSGNTIYF
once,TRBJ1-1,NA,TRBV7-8,TGTGCCAGCAGCGTCCGGGACAACTGGGGCACTGAAGCTTTCTTT,CASSVRDNWGTEAFF
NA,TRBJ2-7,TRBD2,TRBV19,TGTGCCAGTAGTATGCGGACTAGCGGGAGTTTCTACGAGCAGTACTTC,CASSMRTSGSFYEQYF
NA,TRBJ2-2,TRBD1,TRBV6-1,TGTGCCAGCAGCCCCGGGACAGCCAACACCGGGGAGCTGTTTTTT,CASSPGTANTGELFF
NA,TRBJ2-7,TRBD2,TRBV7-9,TGTGCCAGCAGCAAGGGACTAGCGGGGGGCTACGAGCAGTACTTC,CASSKGLAGGYEQYF
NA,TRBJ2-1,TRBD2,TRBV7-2,TGTGCCAGCAGCCCAGCGGGGCCCCCGGGGTTCTTC,CASSPAGPPGFF
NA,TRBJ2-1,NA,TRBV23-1,TGCGCCAGCAGTTCCGGGGGGCGCCTGAATGAGCAGTTCTTC,CASSSGGRLNEQFF
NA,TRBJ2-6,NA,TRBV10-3,TGTGCCACGGGGTGGAGCTCTGGGGCCAACGTCCTGACTTTC,CATGWSSGANVLTF
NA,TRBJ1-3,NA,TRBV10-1,TGCGCCAGCAGTGAACAAACCTCTGGAAACACCATATATTTT,CASSEQTSGNTIYF
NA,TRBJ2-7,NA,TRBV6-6,TGTGCCAGCACCTCCGGGTACGAGCAGTACTTC,CASTSGYEQYF
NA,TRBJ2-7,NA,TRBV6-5,TGTGCCAGCAGTGGGGTGGGGAGCTCCTACGAGCAGTACTTC,CASSGVGSSYEQYF
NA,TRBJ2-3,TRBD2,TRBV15,TGTGCCACCAGCAGAGAAGCGGGAGGGGATACGCAGTATTTT,CATSREAGGDTQYF
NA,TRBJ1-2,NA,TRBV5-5,TGTGCCAGCAGCTCGATTGGGGCGGCGCGGGGCTACACCTTC,CASSSIGAARGYTF
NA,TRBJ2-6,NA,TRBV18,TGTGCCAGCTCACCATCCGGGACTGGGGCCAACGTCCTGACTTTC,CASSPSGTGANVLTF
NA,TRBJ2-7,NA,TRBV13,TGTGCCAGCCTCTTACGTGGAGCCTACGAGCAGTACTTC,CASLLRGAYEQYF
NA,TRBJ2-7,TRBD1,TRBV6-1,TGTGCCAGCAGTGAAGTCGACAGGGCCCACTACGAGCAGTACTTC,CASSEVDRAHYEQYF
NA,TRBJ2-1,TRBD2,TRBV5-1,TGCGCCAGCAGCTTGGGGCCTAGCGGGACTGTGATGAGCTCCTACAATGAGCAGTTCTTC,CASSLGPSGTVMSSYNEQFF
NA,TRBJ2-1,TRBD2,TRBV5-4,TGTGCCAGCAGGGTACTAGCGGGCTACAATGAGCAGTTCTTC,CASRVLAGYNEQFF
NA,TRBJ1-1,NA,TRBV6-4,TGTGCCGGGGGCGGGTTGGGCACTGAAGCTTTCTTT,CAGGGLGTEAFF
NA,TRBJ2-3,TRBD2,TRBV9,TGTGCCAGCAGCGTACTAGCGGGAATAGCAGATACGCAGTATTTT,CASSVLAGIADTQYF
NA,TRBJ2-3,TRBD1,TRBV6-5,TGTGCCAGCACTTATCAGGGGGCAGATACGCAGTATTTT,CASTYQGADTQYF
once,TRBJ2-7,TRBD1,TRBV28,TGTGCCAGCAGAAAGACTGGGACAGGCAACTACGAGCAGTACTTC,CASRKTGTGNYEQYF
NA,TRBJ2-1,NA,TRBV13,TGTGCCAGCAGTGGGGCCCCCCTCATCTATGAGCAGTTCTTC,CASSGAPLIYEQFF
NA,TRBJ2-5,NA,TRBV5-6,TGTGCCAGCAGCCCCTGGTACTCCATACAAGAGACCCAGTACTTC,CASSPWYSIQETQYF
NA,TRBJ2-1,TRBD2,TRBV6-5,TGTGCCAGCAGTTACTCTGCGGGAGGGAGGTACAATGAGCAGTTCTTC,CASSYSAGGRYNEQFF